These T cell receptor beta chains were read from a single sample in a study of T cells in Graves' hyperthyroidism and ophthalmopathy. Each CDR3 protein gets one entry after TCRdb re-called the multiplex PCR reads with MiXCR. The sample yields approximately 600,000 distinct CDR3 sequences, 16% seen once. The specimen was blood. The receptors derive from a woman in her twenties or thirties with Graves' hyperthyroidism. CDR3s include the opening cysteine and the closing phenylalanine or tryptophan. D genes are given only for firm matches. Some rows have no size entry. The others give once, few or many, or a class for an expanded clone.

clone_size	v_call	d_call	j_call	cdr3_length	cdr3_nt	cdr3_aa
many	TRBV20-1	NA	TRBJ2-7	13	TGCAGTGCCAGAGGGTCTTTTTCCTACGAGCAGTACTTC	CSARGSFSYEQYF
many	TRBV7-2	NA	TRBJ2-7	15	TGTGCCAGCAGCTTCTTTCGTGGACCCGCCTACGAGCAGTACTTC	CASSFFRGPAYEQYF
NA	TRBV20-1	NA	TRBJ2-2	15	TGCAGTGCTAGAGATCCAGGGGGGTCCACCGGGGAGCTGTTTTTT	CSARDPGGSTGELFF
many	TRBV30	NA	TRBJ1-1	13	TGTGCCTGGAGAATAGGGGGGCCCACTGAAGCTTTCTTT	CAWRIGGPTEAFF
NA	TRBV12-3/TRBV12-4	TRBD2	TRBJ2-7	15	TGTGCCAGCAGTGCCGGGACTAGCGGAACCTACGAGCAGTACTTC	CASSAGTSGTYEQYF
many	TRBV30	TRBD2	TRBJ2-1	14	TGTGCCTGGATCGGGAGGGCCCCTGGCAATGAGCAGTTCTTC	CAWIGRAPGNEQFF
few	TRBV7-9	TRBD1	TRBJ2-7	14	TGTGCCAGCAGCAAAACGGGACAGCCCTACGAGCAGTACTTC	CASSKTGQPYEQYF
many	TRBV2	NA	TRBJ1-2	16	TGTGCCGCTGAGGGGAGCTGGGGAACTTTGGCGTATGGCTACACCTTC	CAAEGSWGTLAYGYTF
many	TRBV2	TRBD1	TRBJ1-5	14	TGTGCCAGCAGTGACGACAGGGGTGGACAGCCCCAGCATTTT	CASSDDRGGQPQHF
NA	TRBV7-2	TRBD2	TRBJ2-5	16	TGTGCCAGCAGCCAGGGTAGCGGGAGCGCGAAAGAGACCCAGTACTTC	CASSQGSGSAKETQYF
few	TRBV7-3	NA	TRBJ1-1	16	TGTGCCAGCAGCCCCAAGGCCCGAGGTTTGGACACTGAAGCTTTCTTT	CASSPKARGLDTEAFF
many	TRBV12-3/TRBV12-4	NA	TRBJ1-1	12	TGTGCCAGCAGTTTCCTGGACAGTGAAGCTTTCTTT	CASSFLDSEAFF
many	TRBV20-1	TRBD2	TRBJ2-7	14	TGCAGTGCTAGAGACAGCGGGAGAGTCTACGAGCAGTACTTC	CSARDSGRVYEQYF
NA	TRBV29-1	NA	TRBJ1-1	16	TGCAGCGTTCCCCGGATGGGCTTGTTCATGAACACTGAAGCTTTCTTT	CSVPRMGLFMNTEAFF
many	TRBV10-3	NA	TRBJ2-7	12	TGTGCCATCAGTGAAGAAGAGTACGAGCAGTACTTC	CAISEEEYEQYF
NA	TRBV5-1	NA	TRBJ1-1	15	TGCGCCAGCAGCTTGTGGCAGGGAGGTAGCACTGAAGCTTTCTTT	CASSLWQGGSTEAFF
NA	TRBV29-1	TRBD2	TRBJ2-5	14	TGCAGCGCCTTCGGGGGGGGAGGGCCGGGGACCCAGTACTTC	CSAFGGGGPGTQYF
few	TRBV6-2/TRBV6-3	NA	TRBJ2-7	14	TGTGCCAGCAGTTACACTCAGGGTGGCGACGAGCAGTACTTC	CASSYTQGGDEQYF
NA	TRBV10-3	NA	TRBJ2-7	13	TGTGCCATCACCCCCGGAGGGACCTACGAGCAGTACTTC	CAITPGGTYEQYF
many	TRBV20-1	NA	TRBJ2-5	10	TGCAGTGCTAGAGATGGGAGAACGTACTTC	CSARDGRTYF
few	TRBV27	NA	TRBJ1-1	14	TGTGCCAGCAGTTCGAGCCAGGGGAGCACTGAAGCTTTCTTT	CASSSSQGSTEAFF
NA	TRBV7-2	NA	TRBJ2-7	16	TGTGCCAGCAGCCAAGATCGGACAGAGAGCTCCTACGAGCAGTACTTC	CASSQDRTESSYEQYF
few	TRBV2	NA	TRBJ2-2	21	TGTGCCAGCAGCCACGGGGACGACTACCAGATACTTAGTCTGGATACCGGGGAGCTGTTTTTT	CASSHGDDYQILSLDTGELFF
many	TRBV10-3	TRBD1	TRBJ1-1	15	TGTGCCATCAATCGATCGGACAGGGAGGGCACTGAAGCTTTCTTT	CAINRSDREGTEAFF
many	TRBV7-2	TRBD1	TRBJ2-5	20	TGTGCCAGCAGCTTATGGACCCCCTTTCCCCGGGGACAGGGGAGGGAGACCCAGTACTTC	CASSLWTPFPRGQGRETQYF
many	TRBV7-9	NA	TRBJ2-7	12	TGTGCCAGCAGTTCGCAGGCGTACGAGCAGTACTTC	CASSSQAYEQYF
many	TRBV20-1	TRBD2	TRBJ2-3	15	TGCAGTGCTATCTCTCTAGCGGGAGCCACAGATACGCAGTATTTT	CSAISLAGATDTQYF
many	TRBV28	NA	TRBJ1-2	14	TGTGCCAGCACCGCCCACGGGACTAGCTATGGCTACACCTTC	CASTAHGTSYGYTF
many	TRBV13	TRBD1	TRBJ2-7	15	TGTGCCAGCAGCGCCGACAGGGGGAGCTCCTACGAGCAGTACTTC	CASSADRGSSYEQYF
few	TRBV9	NA	TRBJ2-1	22	TGTGCCAGCGGAAGGGGACAGGGTTACACCGGGACTAGTACGGGTATGGTGGATGAGCAGTTCTTC	CASGRGQGYTGTSTGMVDEQFF
NA	TRBV12-3/TRBV12-4	NA	TRBJ1-2	15	TGTGCCAGCAACCCCTACGGTGCTGACCCAGCGGGCTACACCTTC	CASNPYGADPAGYTF
many	TRBV12-3/TRBV12-4	TRBD1	TRBJ2-5	14	TGTGCCAGCAGTGATAAAAGGGGGCTCGAGACCCAGTACTTC	CASSDKRGLETQYF
many	TRBV20-1	TRBD2	TRBJ2-3	18	TGCAGTGCTAGAGATCGACAGCGAATTAGCGGGGGCACAGATACGCAGTATTTT	CSARDRQRISGGTDTQYF